This T cell receptor (beta chain) appears in the sequencing data of a study of identical twins. TCRdb fed the 5' RACE reads into MiXCR, producing one record per CDR3 protein. The sample consists of 550,000 to 700,000 distinct CDR3 sequences, 21% of them appearing once. The data also belong to a second study, concerning T cells expressing NK-cell markers. Turning to that study: The CD3+CD56-NKG2C+ fraction of several donors was likewise dominated by these clonotypes.

Specimen: PBMCs. The source is a woman between 18 and 30 years old in good health.

The CDR3 here is CASTRRAGLILNYGYTF. The CDR3 nucleotides read TGTGCCAGCACCCGTCGGGCAGGTTTAATCCTTAACTATGGCTACACCTTC. This chain links TRBV12-3 or TRBV12-4 with TRBJ1-2; no reliable D call. This CDR3 contains 17 residues. Between the trimmed V and J ends, which lost 7 bases and 1 base, there was a span of 22 bases.